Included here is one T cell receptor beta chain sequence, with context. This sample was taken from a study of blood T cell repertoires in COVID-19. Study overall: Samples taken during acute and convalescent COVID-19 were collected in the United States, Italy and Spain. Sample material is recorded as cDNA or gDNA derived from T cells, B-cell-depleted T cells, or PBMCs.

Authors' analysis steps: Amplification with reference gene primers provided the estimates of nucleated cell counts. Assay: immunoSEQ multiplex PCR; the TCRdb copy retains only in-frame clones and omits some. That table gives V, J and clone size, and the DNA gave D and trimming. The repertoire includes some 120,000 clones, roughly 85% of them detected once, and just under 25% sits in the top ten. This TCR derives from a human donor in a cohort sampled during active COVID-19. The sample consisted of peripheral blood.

The CDR3 sequence: CASSQIDGFGNTIYF. The CDR3 nucleotides read TGTGCCAGCAGCCAAATAGACGGGTTTGGAAACACCATATATTTT. V is TRBV14 and J is TRBJ1-3; D is unresolved. Trimming took off 2 bases at V and 3 bases at J, with 11 bases between the two ends. The CDR3 is 15 amino acids. Germline values: CDR1 SGHDN, CDR2 FVKESK.